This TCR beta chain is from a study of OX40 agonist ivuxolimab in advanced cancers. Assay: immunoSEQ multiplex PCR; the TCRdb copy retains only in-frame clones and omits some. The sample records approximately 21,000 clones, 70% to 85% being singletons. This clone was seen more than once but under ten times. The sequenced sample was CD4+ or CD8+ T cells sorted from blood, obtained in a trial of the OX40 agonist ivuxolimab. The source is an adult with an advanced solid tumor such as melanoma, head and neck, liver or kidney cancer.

CDR3: CAISEYKNTEAFF. In nucleotides, the CDR3 is TGTGCCATCAGTGAGTATAAGAACACTGAAGCTTTCTTT. The chain carries TRBV10-3 and TRBJ1-1, with no clear D. Trimming cost V 1 base and J 1 base, with 4 bases left between them. The CDR3 sequence is 13 residues long. Germline V lookup: CDR1 ENHRY, CDR2 SYGVKD.